The present T cell receptor (beta chain) was sequenced within a study of shared clonotypes between healthy human individuals. Findings and limits, study-wide: Few donors restricted represented genetic and exposure-history diversity. Among donors, the sharing of clonotypes was expected to be influenced by sequencing depth.

TCRdb's table, derived via immunoSEQ multiplex PCR, lists solely in-frame clones and lacks some. This table has 700,000 or so clones, roughly 70% appearing once. This clone was seen more than once but under ten times. Its antigen is not known. The CDR3 is 16 amino acids. Per the germline V gene, CDR1 is SGHTA and CDR2 is FQGNSA. V lost 4 bases to trimming and J lost 1 base, with 17 bases between them. This clonotype originated in a woman in her twenties or thirties in good health. The chain links TRBV7-2 to TRBJ2-7; D might be TRBD1 (6 bases). The sample comprised memory CD4+ T cells sorted from blood. Subset denoted: CD45RA-negative fraction. As DNA, the CDR3 is TGTGCCAGCAGCTCACAGGGTCGCGGTATATCCTACGAGCAGTACTTC. Translating gives CASSSQGRGISYEQYF.